These 32 T cell receptor beta chains were sequenced from one sample in a study of glioma-infiltrating T cells. Amplification of TCR alpha and beta CDR3 regions from RNA used iRepertoire nested multiplex PCR. TCRdb re-analysed the multiplex PCR reads in MiXCR, keeping a single row per CDR3 protein. This sample has tens of thousands of distinct CDR3 sequences, with roughly 37% found just once. The sequencing input was glioma tissue, nonneoplastic brain tissue, or PBMCs (not recorded which). All receptors come from a human donor with low-grade glioma or glioblastoma, undergoing nonglioma brain surgery, or in good health (not recorded which).

Many counts were recorded for this clonotype. The J gene is TRBJ2-5, the V gene TRBV5-1; possibly TRBD1 or TRBD2 for D (6 bases each). The germline V gene has CDR1 SGHRS and CDR2 YFSETQ. V was cut by 4 bases and J by 1 base, with 14 bases left in between. The CDR3 sequence is 15 residues long. CDR3 protein: CASSTGAGPQETQYF. The DNA for the CDR3 is TGCGCCAGCAGCACGGGGGCGGGTCCCCAAGAGACCCAGTACTTC. Together with reference TRBV5-1 and TRBJ2-5, the CDR3 gives the full variable domain: KAGVTQTPRYLIKTRGQQVTLSCSPISGHRSVSWYQQTPGQGLQFLFEYFSETQRNKGNFPGRFSGRQFSNSRSEMNVSTLELGDSALYLCASSTGAGPQETQYFGPGTRLLVL.

In its sample, this clonotype was seen many times. The V gene is TRBV24-1, the J gene TRBJ2-1; 7 bases line up with TRBD1. Germline assignment: CDR1 KGHDR and CDR2 SFDVKD. J lost 7 bases, V lost 9 bases, and 5 bases had no gene match. CDR3 size: 12 residues. The CDR3: CATAGTANEQFF. Here the CDR3 DNA reads TGTGCCACCGCCGGGACAGCGAATGAGCAGTTCTTC.

This clonotype occurred many times. The chain links TRBV5-1 to TRBJ1-2, with D maybe TRBD1 (5 bases). CDR1 SGHRS and CDR2 YFSETQ come from the germline V gene. Trimming removed 2 bases at V and 8 bases at J, with 10 bases between. The CDR3 is 12 residues long. This CDR3 reads CASSLRGEGYTF. In DNA form, the CDR3 reads TGCGCCAGCAGCTTACGGGGCGAAGGCTACACCTTC.

This clonotype was seen many times. This chain uses TRBV5-4 with TRBJ2-1, with D tentatively TRBD2 (6 bases). CDR3 length equals 16 residues. Trimming removed 4 bases from V and 4 bases from J, with 18 bases in between. Germline V gene sequence: CDR1 SGHNT, CDR2 YYREEE (reference sequence). CDR3: CASSPAGGRRYNEQFF. The CDR3 DNA reads as TGTGCCAGCAGCCCGGCTGGAGGGCGACGATACAATGAGCAGTTCTTC.

This clonotype was detected once. This sequence joins TRBV20-1 and TRBJ1-5; 8 bases agree with TRBD1. J lost 5 bases, V lost 6 bases, and 15 bases had no gene match. The CDR3 has 16 residues. The V gene's germline CDR1 is DFQATT and CDR2 SNEGSKA (reference sequence). The CDR3 region is CSASGTGTGRDQPQHF. The CDR3 region has the DNA TGCAGTGCCAGCGGGACCGGGACAGGCCGTGATCAGCCCCAGCATTTT.

The rearrangement joins TRBV20-1 to TRBJ1-1; D is unclear. V dropped 6 bases and J dropped 10 bases, with 15 bases sitting between them. Germline CDR1 DFQATT, CDR2 SNEGSKA (reference sequence). The CDR3 sequence is 11 residues long. CDR3 protein: CSAREGLGAFF. The CDR3 DNA reads TGCAGTGCCCGTGAAGGACTTGGAGCTTTCTTT.

The sample holds one count of this clonotype. The germline gene is not matched at one end of the junction; a read error may be the cause. V usage is TRBV6-2 or TRBV6-3 and J usage is TRBJ2-6, with D perhaps matching TRBD1 or TRBD2 (6 bases each). The CDR3 covers 14 residues. Germline V gives CDR1 MNHEY, CDR2 SVGEGT. The CDR3 DNA sequence: TGCGCCAGCAGTCGGGGGCTTGGGGCCAACGTACTGACTTTC. It encodes CASSRGLGANVLTF.

This clonotype was picked up many times. The rearrangement links TRBV20-1 to TRBJ2-7; 14 bases match TRBD2. The germline V gene encodes CDR1 DFQATT and CDR2 SNEGSKA (reference sequence). This CDR3 has 18 amino acids. The ends lost 1 base at V and 0 bases at J; junction bases unmatched: 8. In DNA form, the CDR3 reads TGCAGTGCTAGAGGATGGGGACTAGCGGGAGCCAGCTCCTACGAGCAGTACTTC. Translating gives CSARGWGLAGASSYEQYF.

The rearrangement links TRBV28 to TRBJ2-1; 8 nucleotides match TRBD2. This CDR3 spans 17 amino acids. The J segment lost 5 bases and the V segment lost 2 bases, leaving 11 bases of the junction unmatched. Per germline, CDR1 MDHEN and CDR2 SYDVKM. DNA for the CDR3: TGTGCCAGCAGTTTAGACTATCGGACTAGCCACGACAATGAGCAGTTCTTC. Its translation: CASSLDYRTSHDNEQFF.

For this clonotype: One end of the junction does not line up with germline, which may come from a read error. This chain joins TRBV20-1 and TRBJ2-3; a possible D gene is TRBD1 (6 bases). The CDR3 has 14 amino acids. Germline values: CDR1 DFQATT, CDR2 SNEGSKA (reference sequence). The CDR3 sequence: CSARDRDKTDMQYF. CDR3 sequence (DNA): TGCAGTGCTAGAGATAGGGACAAGACAGATATGCAGTATTTT.

In this sample, this clonotype turned up many times. The chain employs TRBV7-9 and TRBJ2-6; tentatively, D is TRBD1 (5 bases). The CDR3 runs to 17 residues. Germline CDR1 and CDR2: SEHNR and FQNEAQ (reference sequence). Trimming removed 2 bases from V and 0 bases from J, with 11 bases in between. The CDR3 protein is CASSLYTGVSGANVLTF. Here the CDR3 DNA reads TGTGCCAGCAGCTTATATACAGGCGTCTCTGGGGCCAACGTCCTGACTTTC. The variable domain in full, completed from reference TRBV7-9 and TRBJ2-6, reads DTGVSQNPRHKITKRGQNVTFRCDPISEHNRLYWYRQTLGQGPEFLTYFQNEAQLEKSRLLSDRFSAERPKGSFSTLEIQRTEQGDSAMYLCASSLYTGVSGANVLTFGAGSRLTVL.

In this sample, this clonotype turned up many times. The chain carries TRBV25-1 and TRBJ2-6; possible D gene TRBD1, 6 bases. Trimming took off 6 bases at V and 1 base at J, with 16 bases between the two ends. Germline V gives CDR1 MGHDK, CDR2 SYGVNS. The CDR3 is made up of 17 amino acids. The CDR3 DNA is TGTGCCAGCAGCACCGGGACAAGTTTTTCTGGGGCCAACGTCCTGACTTTC. Amino acid sequence: CASSTGTSFSGANVLTF. Drawing the rest from reference TRBV25-1 and TRBJ2-6, the complete variable domain is EADIYQTPRYLVIGTGKKITLECSQTMGHDKMYWYQQDPGMELHLIHYSYGVNSTEKGDLSSESTVSRIRTEHFPLTLESARPSHTSQYLCASSTGTSFSGANVLTFGAGSRLTVL.

This clonotype occurred many times. The chain recombines TRBV28 with TRBJ1-1; D ambiguous. Germline CDR1 reads MDHEN; CDR2 reads SYDVKM. CDR3 length: 12 amino acids. The ends were cut back, 3 bases at V and 0 bases at J, with 2 bases in the middle. CDR3 in amino acids: CASSFLNTEAFF. The CDR3 DNA sequence: TGTGCCAGCAGTTTCCTGAACACTGAAGCTTTCTTT.

A remark on this clonotype: The CDR3 does not end in the conserved phenylalanine or tryptophan, so this is likely a read error. The chain combines TRBV20-1 with TRBJ1-1, with D unresolved. The CDR3 contains 11 residues. V was shortened by 7 bases and J by 10 bases, with 16 bases between the two germline ends. The germline V gene encodes CDR1 DFQATT and CDR2 SNEGSKA (reference sequence). The CDR3 nucleotides read TGCAGTGTCGTCAATTCTGCGCGAGCTTTCTCT. Translated, it gives CSVVNSARAFS.

V and J are TRBV20-1 and TRBJ1-5, with D maybe TRBD1 (6 bases). Germline CDR1 is DFQATT and CDR2 is SNEGSKA (reference sequence). V was clipped by 2 bases and J by 4 bases, with 12 bases between them. The CDR3 totals 14 residues. CDR3 amino acids: CSARRSGQNQPQHF. As DNA, the CDR3 is TGCAGTGCTAGACGGTCGGGACAAAATCAGCCCCAGCATTTT.

Of note for this clonotype: At one boundary the junction diverges from the germline segment, which might be a read error. The rearrangement links TRBV28 to TRBJ2-7; TRBD2 might be the D (5 bases). Germline CDR1 and CDR2: MDHEN and SYDVKM. The CDR3 totals 11 residues. The CDR3 coding sequence is TGTGCCAGCAGGAGAGGGATCGAGCTGTACTTC. Translating gives CASRRGIELYF.

This clonotype was counted many times. The chain carries TRBV3-1 and TRBJ2-3, with 13 bases that match TRBD2. The CDR3 length is 20 residues. The junction had 9 bases not matched to a gene; V was cut back by 0 bases and J by 0 bases. CDR1 is LGHDT, CDR2 YNNKEL, per germline (reference sequence). DNA for the CDR3: TGTGCCAGCAGCCAAGAGGGGGGACTAGCGGGAAGGATTAGCACAGATACGCAGTATTTT. Translated, it gives CASSQEGGLAGRISTDTQYF.

This clonotype was detected ten times or more. The rearrangement uses TRBV7-2 and TRBJ1-6, with 9 positions matching TRBD1. In germline, CDR1 is SGHTA, CDR2 FQGNSA. The CDR3 runs to 16 residues. With V trimmed by 5 bases and J by 2 bases, 4 bases remained unmatched. CDR3 sequence: CASSLQGATYNSPLHF. CDR3 nucleotide sequence: TGTGCCAGCAGCCTACAGGGGGCTACCTATAATTCACCCCTCCACTTT.

On this clonotype itself: Mismatch with germline at one junction end may stem from a read error. V and J are TRBV6-2 or TRBV6-3 and TRBJ2-5; a weak D match, TRBD1 (5 bases). CDR1 is MNHEY and CDR2 is SVGEGT in the germline V gene. The CDR3 length is 14 residues. CDR3 in DNA: TGTGCCAGCAGTTACGGCAGGGATTGCGAGACCAAGTACTTC. It yields the protein CASSYGRDCETKYF.

This clonotype has ten or more counts. This sequence joins TRBV5-1 and TRBJ1-1; D unresolved. V lost 0 bases to trimming and J lost 7 bases, with 13 bases between them. Germline values: CDR1 SGHRS, CDR2 YFSETQ. This CDR3 contains 14 residues. CDR3 sequence (DNA): TGCGCCAGCAGCTTGGTCGGGAAAGACGGTGAAGCTTTCTTT. Residues: CASSLVGKDGEAFF. The entire variable domain, with the rest obtained from reference TRBV5-1 and TRBJ1-1, is as follows: KAGVTQTPRYLIKTRGQQVTLSCSPISGHRSVSWYQQTPGQGLQFLFEYFSETQRNKGNFPGRFSGRQFSNSRSEMNVSTLELGDSALYLCASSLVGKDGEAFFGQGTRLTVV.

This clonotype has at least ten counts. An end of the junction differs from the germline gene, which may be a read error. This chain joins TRBV11-3 and TRBJ2-7; the match to TRBD1 covers 9 bases. CDR3 length equals 15 residues. CDR1 is SGHNT, CDR2 YENEEA, per germline. This chain's CDR3 is CASSLETGGSYEQYF. DNA of the CDR3: TGTGCCAGCAGCCTAGAGACAGGGGGCTCCTACGAGCAGTACTTC.

This clonotype has just one count. This chain connects TRBV28 to TRBJ2-1; 12 positions match TRBD2. The CDR3 covers 19 residues. Germline assignment: CDR1 MDHEN and CDR2 SYDVKM. The ends lost 2 bases at V and 5 bases at J; junction bases unmatched: 13. The CDR3, as DNA: TGTGCCAGCAGTTTAAGCCTAGCGGGGGGGCCGATTGTCCACAATGAGCAGTTCTTC. Translating it yields CASSLSLAGGPIVHNEQFF.

The J gene is TRBJ2-7, the V gene TRBV28, with D possibly being TRBD1 (6 bases). Germline V lookup: CDR1 MDHEN, CDR2 SYDVKM. The CDR3 spans 15 residues. Trimming removed 6 bases from V and 4 bases from J, with 19 bases in between. CDR3 DNA: TGTGCCAGCAGCCTAGCCTGGACAGACCTATACGAGCAGTACTTC. Translating gives CASSLAWTDLYEQYF.

This clonotype was found many times. The V gene is TRBV3-1, the J gene TRBJ2-5; no reliable D call. This CDR3 comprises 13 residues. The V gene's germline CDR1 is LGHDT and CDR2 YNNKEL (reference sequence). V gave up 1 base and J gave up 5 bases, with 8 bases separating them. The CDR3 spells CASSQAPRETQYF. CDR3 bases: TGTGCCAGCAGCCAAGCCCCTCGGGAGACCCAGTACTTC.

The chain joins TRBV27 to TRBJ2-5; TRBD2 matches 14 bases. The CDR3 consists of 17 residues. Germline loops: CDR1 MNHEY, CDR2 SMNVEV (reference sequence). The J segment lost 1 base and the V segment lost 8 bases, leaving 9 bases of the junction unmatched. CDR3 coding DNA: TGTGCCAGCCGCCTGGGGACTAGCGGGGGTTCCCAAGAGACCCAGTACTTC. It yields the protein CASRLGTSGGSQETQYF.

This clonotype was recorded many times. The chain is built from TRBV28 and TRBJ2-6; 7 nucleotides align to TRBD2. This CDR3 has 15 amino acids. Germline loops: CDR1 MDHEN, CDR2 SYDVKM. With V trimmed by 5 bases and J by 6 bases, 7 bases remained unmatched. The CDR3 DNA follows: TGTGCCAGCAGTCTACCCGGGACTACGGCCAACGTCCTGACTTTC. This codes for CASSLPGTTANVLTF.

In its sample, this clonotype was seen many times. The chain is built from TRBV5-1 and TRBJ2-1, with TRBD2 matching over 7 bases. The CDR3 is 16 amino acids. V dropped 6 bases and J dropped 8; count of bases not matched to a gene: 17. CDR1 and CDR2 (germline): SGHRS, YFSETQ. The CDR3 loop reads CASTIRLGRASDEQFF. CDR3 bases: TGCGCCAGCACCATAAGACTGGGGAGGGCTAGCGATGAGCAGTTCTTC.

This clonotype appeared many times. This chain connects TRBV6-4 to TRBJ2-6; possibly TRBD2 for D (5 bases). The ends were cut back, 5 bases at V and 0 bases at J, with 17 bases in the middle. Germline-derived CDR1 and CDR2 are MRHNA and SNTAGT. The CDR3 is 18 residues long. This CDR3 reads CASSPQFLDFSGANVLTF. In DNA form, the CDR3 reads TGTGCCAGCAGTCCCCAATTCCTGGACTTCTCTGGGGCCAACGTCCTGACTTTC.

Turning to this clonotype: This may stem from a read error, because a much larger clone lies one nucleotide away. The rearrangement joins TRBV3-1 to TRBJ2-1, with D uncertain. The length of the CDR3 is 13 residues. CDR1 and CDR2 from the germline V gene are LGHDT and YNNKEL (reference sequence). V lost 3 bases to trimming and J lost 12 bases, with 15 bases between them. CDR3 protein: CASSHLAGDGQFF. The CDR3 DNA sequence: TGTGCCAGCAGCCACTTAGCAGGTGATGGGCAGTTCTTC.

V and J are TRBV7-2 and TRBJ2-7; 12 bases are shared with TRBD2. The CDR3 loop spans 16 amino acids. Germline CDR1 is SGHTA and CDR2 is FQGNSA. V was clipped by 6 bases and J by 0 bases; unmatched bases: 6. CDR3: CASRARLAGASYEQYF. The CDR3 nucleotides read TGTGCCAGCAGGGCCCGACTAGCGGGGGCCTCCTACGAGCAGTACTTC.

This clonotype was counted many times. The rearrangement links TRBV2 to TRBJ1-3; the D is unclear. Germline V CDR1 and CDR2: SNHLY, FYNNEI. The CDR3 has 14 amino acids. With 2 bases removed from V and 0 bases from J, the gap between germline ends came to 5 bases. This CDR3 is CASSELRSGNTIYF. Here the CDR3 DNA reads TGTGCCAGCAGTGAACTGCGCTCTGGAAACACCATATATTTT.

The J gene is TRBJ1-1, the V gene TRBV25-1; D not certain. Per the germline V gene, CDR1 is MGHDK and CDR2 is SYGVNS. V lost 8 bases and J 11 bases, leaving 21 bases between the germline ends. The CDR3 sequence is 13 residues long. The CDR3 nucleotides read TGTGCCAGCCGATACTTGGGCTCTTTTAGGGCTTTCTTT. It yields the protein CASRYLGSFRAFF.